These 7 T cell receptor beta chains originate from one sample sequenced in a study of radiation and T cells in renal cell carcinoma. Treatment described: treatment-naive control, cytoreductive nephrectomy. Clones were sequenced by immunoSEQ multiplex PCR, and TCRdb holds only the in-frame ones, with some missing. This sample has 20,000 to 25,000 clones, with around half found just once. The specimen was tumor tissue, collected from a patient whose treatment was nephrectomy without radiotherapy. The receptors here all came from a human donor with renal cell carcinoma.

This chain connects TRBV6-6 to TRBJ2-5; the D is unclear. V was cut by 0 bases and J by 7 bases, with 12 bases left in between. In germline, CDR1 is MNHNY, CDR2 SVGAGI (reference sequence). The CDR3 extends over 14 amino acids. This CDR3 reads CASSYSPTWRTQYF. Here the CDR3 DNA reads TGTGCCAGCAGTTACTCTCCCACCTGGCGGACCCAGTACTTC.

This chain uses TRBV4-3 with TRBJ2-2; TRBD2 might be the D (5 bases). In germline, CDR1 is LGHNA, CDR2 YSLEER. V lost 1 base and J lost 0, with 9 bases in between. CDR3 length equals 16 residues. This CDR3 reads CASSQVRGTNTGELFF. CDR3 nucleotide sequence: TGCGCCAGCAGCCAAGTTCGGGGAACGAACACCGGGGAGCTGTTTTTT.

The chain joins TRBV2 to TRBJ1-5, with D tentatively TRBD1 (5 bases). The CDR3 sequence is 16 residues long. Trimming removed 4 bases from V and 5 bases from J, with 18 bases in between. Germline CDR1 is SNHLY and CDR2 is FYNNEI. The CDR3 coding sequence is TGTGCCAGCAGTGTCTCGTTTGGGGTACAGGATCAGCCCCAGCATTTT. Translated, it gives CASSVSFGVQDQPQHF.

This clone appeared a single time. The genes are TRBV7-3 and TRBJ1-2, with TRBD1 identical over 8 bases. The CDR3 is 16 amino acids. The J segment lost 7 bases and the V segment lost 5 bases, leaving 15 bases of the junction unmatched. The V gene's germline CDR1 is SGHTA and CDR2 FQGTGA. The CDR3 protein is CASSEVSGTGFGGYTF. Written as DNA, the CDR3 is TGTGCCAGCAGCGAAGTTTCCGGGACAGGTTTTGGTGGCTACACCTTC.

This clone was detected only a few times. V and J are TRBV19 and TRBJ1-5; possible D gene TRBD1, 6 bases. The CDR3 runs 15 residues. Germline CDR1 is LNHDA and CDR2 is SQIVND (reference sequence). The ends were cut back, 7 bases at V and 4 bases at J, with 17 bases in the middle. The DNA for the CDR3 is TGTGCCAGTACCCGTACCGGGACACCTAATCAGCCCCAGCATTTT. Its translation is CASTRTGTPNQPQHF.

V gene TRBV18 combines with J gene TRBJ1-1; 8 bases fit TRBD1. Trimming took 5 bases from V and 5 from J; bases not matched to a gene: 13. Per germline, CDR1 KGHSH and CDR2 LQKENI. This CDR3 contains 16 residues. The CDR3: CASSALDRVRFTEAFF. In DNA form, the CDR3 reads TGTGCCAGCTCAGCATTGGACAGGGTGAGGTTTACTGAAGCTTTCTTT.

The CDR3 here is CSVEGRSSRPSYNEQFF. In DNA form, the CDR3 reads TGCAGCGTTGAAGGGAGGTCTTCCCGACCGTCCTACAATGAGCAGTTCTTC. This chain connects TRBV29-1 to TRBJ2-1; the D gene is possibly TRBD2 (5 bases). The CDR3 runs to 17 residues. Between the trimmed V and J ends, which lost 1 base and 1 base, there was a span of 17 bases. Germline V gives CDR1 SQVTM, CDR2 ANQGSEA.